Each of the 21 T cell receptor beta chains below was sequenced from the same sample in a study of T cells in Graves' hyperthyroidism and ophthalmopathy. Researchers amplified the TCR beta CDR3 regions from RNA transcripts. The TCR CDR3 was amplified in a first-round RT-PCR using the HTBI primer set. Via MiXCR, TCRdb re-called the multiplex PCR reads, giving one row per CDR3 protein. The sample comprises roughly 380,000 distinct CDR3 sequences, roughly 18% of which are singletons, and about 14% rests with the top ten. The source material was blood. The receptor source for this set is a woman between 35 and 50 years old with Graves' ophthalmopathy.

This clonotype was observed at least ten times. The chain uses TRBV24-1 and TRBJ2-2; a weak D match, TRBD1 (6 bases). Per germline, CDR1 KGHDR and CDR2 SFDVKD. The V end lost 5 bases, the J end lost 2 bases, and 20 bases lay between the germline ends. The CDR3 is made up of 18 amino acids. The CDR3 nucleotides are TGTGCCACCAGTGGGGGGCCGGGACGACGATTAAACACCGGGGAGCTGTTTTTT. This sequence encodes CATSGGPGRRLNTGELFF.

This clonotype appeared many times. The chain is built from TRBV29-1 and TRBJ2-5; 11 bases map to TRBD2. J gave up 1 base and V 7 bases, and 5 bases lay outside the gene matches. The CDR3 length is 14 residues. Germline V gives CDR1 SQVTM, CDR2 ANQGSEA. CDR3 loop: CSAPGLAVQETQYF. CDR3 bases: TGCAGCGCACCGGGACTAGCGGTCCAAGAGACCCAGTACTTC.

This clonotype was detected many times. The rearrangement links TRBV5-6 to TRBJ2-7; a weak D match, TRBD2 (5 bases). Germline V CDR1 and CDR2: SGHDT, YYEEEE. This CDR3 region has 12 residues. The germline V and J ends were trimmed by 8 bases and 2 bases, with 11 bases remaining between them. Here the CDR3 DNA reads TGTGCCAGTCTGGACGGGACCTACGAGCAGTACTTC. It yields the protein CASLDGTYEQYF.

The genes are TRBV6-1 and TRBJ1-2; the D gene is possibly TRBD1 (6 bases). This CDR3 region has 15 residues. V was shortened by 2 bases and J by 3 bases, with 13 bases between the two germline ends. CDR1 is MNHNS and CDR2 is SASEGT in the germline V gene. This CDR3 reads CASSEIGGTHYGYTF. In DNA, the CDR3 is TGTGCCAGCAGTGAAATCGGGGGCACCCACTATGGCTACACCTTC.

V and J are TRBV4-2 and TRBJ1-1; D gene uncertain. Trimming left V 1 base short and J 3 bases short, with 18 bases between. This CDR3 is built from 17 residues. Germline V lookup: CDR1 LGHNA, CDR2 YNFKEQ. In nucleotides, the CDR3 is TGTGCCAGCAGCCAAGGAGGCGGAGCCGATTGGGACACTGAAGCTTTCTTT. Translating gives CASSQGGGADWDTEAFF.

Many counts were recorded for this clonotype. The CDR3 loop reads CASSVVSGSNEQFF. The DNA of the CDR3 is TGTGCCAGCAGCGTAGTGTCAGGGTCCAATGAGCAGTTCTTC. The chain recombines TRBV9 with TRBJ2-1; TRBD1 might be the D (5 bases). Germline assignment: CDR1 SGDLS and CDR2 YYNGEE. This CDR3 comprises 14 residues. The V end lost 0 bases, the J end lost 6 bases, and 10 bases lay between the germline ends.

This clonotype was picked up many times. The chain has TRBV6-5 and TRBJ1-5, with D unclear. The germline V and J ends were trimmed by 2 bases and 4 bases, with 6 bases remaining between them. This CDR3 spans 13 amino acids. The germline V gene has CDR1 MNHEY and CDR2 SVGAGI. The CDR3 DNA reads TGTGCCAGCAGTTACCGGAGTAATCAGCCCCAGCATTTT. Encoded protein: CASSYRSNQPQHF.

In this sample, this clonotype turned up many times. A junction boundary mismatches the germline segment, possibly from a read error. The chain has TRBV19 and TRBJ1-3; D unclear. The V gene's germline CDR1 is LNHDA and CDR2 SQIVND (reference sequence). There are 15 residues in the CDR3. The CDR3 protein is CASSIGVNSGDTIYF. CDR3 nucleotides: TGTGCCAGTAGTATAGGCGTGAACTCTGGAGACACCATATATTTT.

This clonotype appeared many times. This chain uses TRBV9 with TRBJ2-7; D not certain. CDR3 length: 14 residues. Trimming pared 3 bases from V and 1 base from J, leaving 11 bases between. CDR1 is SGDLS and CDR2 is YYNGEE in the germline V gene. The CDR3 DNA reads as TGTGCCAGCAGCGACCAGGACGGGTCCTACGAGCAGTACTTC. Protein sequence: CASSDQDGSYEQYF.

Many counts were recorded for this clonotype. The CDR3 region is CASSVPGQGLGAGELFF. In DNA, the CDR3 is TGTGCCAGCAGCGTACCGGGACAGGGGCTAGGGGCCGGGGAGCTGTTTTTT. The chain carries TRBV7-2 and TRBJ2-2; 10 bases align to TRBD1. Losses at the gene ends were 5 bases for V and 6 bases for J; bases not matched to a gene: 12. The CDR3 length is 17 residues. The germline CDR1 and CDR2 sequences are SGHTA and FQGNSA.

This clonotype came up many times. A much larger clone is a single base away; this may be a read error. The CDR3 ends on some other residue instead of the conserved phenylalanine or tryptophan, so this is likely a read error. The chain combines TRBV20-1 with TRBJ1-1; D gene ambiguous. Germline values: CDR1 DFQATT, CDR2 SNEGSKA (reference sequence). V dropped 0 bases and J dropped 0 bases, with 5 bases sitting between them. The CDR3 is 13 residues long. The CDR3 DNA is TGCAGTGCTAGAGAATACATGAACACTGAAGCTTTCCTT. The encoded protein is CSAREYMNTEAFL.

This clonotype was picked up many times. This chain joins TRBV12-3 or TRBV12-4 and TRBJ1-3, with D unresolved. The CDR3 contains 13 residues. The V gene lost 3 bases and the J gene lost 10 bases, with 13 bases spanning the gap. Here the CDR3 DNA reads TGTGCCAGCAGTTTTTCGGGAAAAGGTACCATATATTTT. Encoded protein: CASSFSGKGTIYF.

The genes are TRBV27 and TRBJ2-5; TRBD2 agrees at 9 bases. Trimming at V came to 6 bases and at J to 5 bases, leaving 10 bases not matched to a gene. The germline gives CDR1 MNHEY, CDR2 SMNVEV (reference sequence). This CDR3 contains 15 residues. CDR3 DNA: TGTGCCAGCAGCCGCCGACTAGCGGACAAGGAGACCCAGTACTTC. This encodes CASSRRLADKETQYF.

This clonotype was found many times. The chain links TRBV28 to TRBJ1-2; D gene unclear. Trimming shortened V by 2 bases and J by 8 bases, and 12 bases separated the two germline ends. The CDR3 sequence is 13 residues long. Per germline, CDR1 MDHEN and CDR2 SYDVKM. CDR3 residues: CASSLGLGRGYTF. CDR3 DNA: TGTGCCAGCAGTTTAGGTCTAGGGAGAGGCTACACCTTC.

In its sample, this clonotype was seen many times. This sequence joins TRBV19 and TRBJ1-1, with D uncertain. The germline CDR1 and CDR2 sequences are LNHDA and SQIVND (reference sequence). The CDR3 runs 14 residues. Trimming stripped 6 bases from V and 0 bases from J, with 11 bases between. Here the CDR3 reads CASRVGRLNTEAFF. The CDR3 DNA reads TGTGCCAGTAGGGTAGGGCGACTGAACACTGAAGCTTTCTTT.

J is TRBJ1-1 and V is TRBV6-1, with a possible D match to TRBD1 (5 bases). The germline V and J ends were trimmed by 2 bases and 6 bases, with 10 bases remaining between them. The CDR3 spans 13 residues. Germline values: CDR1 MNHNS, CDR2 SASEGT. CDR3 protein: CASSEKGRAEAFF. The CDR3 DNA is TGTGCCAGCAGTGAAAAGGGGAGGGCTGAAGCTTTCTTT.

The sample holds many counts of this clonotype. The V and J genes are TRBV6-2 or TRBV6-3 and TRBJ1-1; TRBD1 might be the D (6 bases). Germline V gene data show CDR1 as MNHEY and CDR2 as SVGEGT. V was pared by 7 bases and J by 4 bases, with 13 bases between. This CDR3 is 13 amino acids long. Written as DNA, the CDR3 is TGTGCCAGCATCCGGGGAGGGGGCACTGAAGCTTTCTTT. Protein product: CASIRGGGTEAFF.

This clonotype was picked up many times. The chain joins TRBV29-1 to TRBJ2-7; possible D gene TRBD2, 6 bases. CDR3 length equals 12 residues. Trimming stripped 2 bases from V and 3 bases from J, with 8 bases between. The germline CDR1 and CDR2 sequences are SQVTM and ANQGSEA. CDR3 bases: TGCAGCGTTGAACAGGGAGGCTACGAGCAGTACTTC. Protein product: CSVEQGGYEQYF.

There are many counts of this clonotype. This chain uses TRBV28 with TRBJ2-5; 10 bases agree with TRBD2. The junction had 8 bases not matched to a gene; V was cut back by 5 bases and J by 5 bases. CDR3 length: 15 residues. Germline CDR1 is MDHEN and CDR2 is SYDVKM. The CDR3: CASSPLLAGTETQYF. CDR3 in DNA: TGTGCCAGCAGTCCCTTACTAGCGGGAACGGAGACCCAGTACTTC. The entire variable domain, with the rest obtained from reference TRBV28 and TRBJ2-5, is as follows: DVKVTQSSRYLVKRTGEKVFLECVQDMDHENMFWYRQDPGLGLRLIYFSYDVKMKEKGDIPEGYSVSREKKERFSLILESASTNQTSMYLCASSPLLAGTETQYFGPGTRLLVL.

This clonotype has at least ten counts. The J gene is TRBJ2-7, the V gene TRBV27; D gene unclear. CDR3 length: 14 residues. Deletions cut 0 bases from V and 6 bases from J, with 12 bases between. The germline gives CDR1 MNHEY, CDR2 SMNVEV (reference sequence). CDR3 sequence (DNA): TGTGCCAGCAGTTTATCGCCTCGCGGCATCGAGCAGTACTTC. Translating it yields CASSLSPRGIEQYF.

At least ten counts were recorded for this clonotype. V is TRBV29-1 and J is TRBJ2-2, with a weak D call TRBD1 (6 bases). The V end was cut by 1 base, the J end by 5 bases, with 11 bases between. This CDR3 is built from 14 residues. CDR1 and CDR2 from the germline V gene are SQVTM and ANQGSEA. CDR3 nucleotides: TGCAGCGTTGAAGCACAGGGACGAACCGGGGAGCTGTTTTTT. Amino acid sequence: CSVEAQGRTGELFF.